One sample yielded the 4 T cell receptor beta chains listed below, sequenced in a study of identical twins. A single record per CDR3 protein comes from TCRdb applying MiXCR to the 5' RACE reads. The profile shows approximately 1.8 million distinct CDR3 sequences, about 32% of them singletons. Sequencing was carried out using cord blood. Receptors originate from a newborn girl in good health.

V usage is TRBV6-2 or TRBV6-3 and J usage is TRBJ2-1, with TRBD2 matching 7 bases. The CDR3 length is 14 residues. Germline V lookup: CDR1 MNHEY, CDR2 SVGEGT. The V segment lost 2 bases and the J segment 12 bases; nucleotides outside the gene matches: 10. CDR3 sequence (DNA): TGTGCCAGCAGTTACGGGCTAGCGGTTGGTGGGCAGTTCTTC. Its protein is CASSYGLAVGGQFF.

This clonotype was observed a handful of times. The CDR3 loop is CASSLVDIRETQYF. CDR3 nucleotides: TGTGCCAGCAGCTTAGTGGACATTCGGGAGACCCAGTACTTC. This chain links TRBV7-9 with TRBJ2-5; D is perhaps TRBD1 (5 bases). CDR3 length: 14 residues. V was trimmed by 1 base and J by 5 bases, leaving 11 bases between them. The germline gives CDR1 SEHNR, CDR2 FQNEAQ (reference sequence).

The V and J genes are TRBV7-2 and TRBJ2-5; 10 nucleotides agree with TRBD2. The length of the CDR3 is 16 residues. Trimming cost V 5 bases and J 4 bases; bases outside gene matches: 10. Per germline, CDR1 SGHTA and CDR2 FQGNSA. The CDR3 protein is CASSVRALAGVETQYF. In DNA, the CDR3 is TGTGCCAGCAGCGTTAGAGCCCTAGCGGGAGTAGAGACCCAGTACTTC.

The genes are TRBV11-2 and TRBJ1-2, with unresolved D. This CDR3 is built from 19 residues. Germline values: CDR1 SGHAT, CDR2 FQNNGV. V was pared by 1 base and J by 5 bases, with 26 bases between. The CDR3 region has the DNA TGTGCCAGCAGCTTAGTTGTCGGCCAGCGTAGGTCCGCTCATTATGGCTACACCTTC. Protein sequence: CASSLVVGQRRSAHYGYTF.